What follows describes a single TCR beta chain. Antigen specificity is unknown. The sample has other DNA sequences that encode this CDR3 too. Germline CDR1 LNHDA, CDR2 SQIVND (reference sequence). V lost 3 bases, J lost 4 bases, and 9 bases lay in between. This CDR3 has 13 amino acids. This entry is derived from a study of beta chain features in type 1 diabetes. Study-wide findings and caveats: Compared with healthy donors, patients appeared to share more similar naive, central memory and regulatory TCRB repertoires. Moderate but significant shortening of TCRB CDR3s was recorded in all four CD4+ subsets from Type 1 diabetes patients.

Sequenced material consisted of expressed TCRB transcripts (all of the isolated RNA was reverse transcribed). The repertoire was sequenced with immunoSEQ multiplex PCR; TCRdb's copy has only in-frame clones and lacks some. The repertoire has 600,000 or so clones, roughly 12% of them found once; the top ten carry around 0.12%. The authors obtained over 95% purity in all sorted populations. The sample consisted of naive CD4+ T cells from blood. The chain has TRBV19 and TRBJ2-5; D perhaps matches TRBD1 (5 bases). This sequence originates from a man younger than 40 with type 1 diabetes. CDR3 residues: CASSIDRLETQYF. The CDR3 nucleotides are TGTGCCAGTAGTATTGACAGACTAGAGACCCAGTACTTC.